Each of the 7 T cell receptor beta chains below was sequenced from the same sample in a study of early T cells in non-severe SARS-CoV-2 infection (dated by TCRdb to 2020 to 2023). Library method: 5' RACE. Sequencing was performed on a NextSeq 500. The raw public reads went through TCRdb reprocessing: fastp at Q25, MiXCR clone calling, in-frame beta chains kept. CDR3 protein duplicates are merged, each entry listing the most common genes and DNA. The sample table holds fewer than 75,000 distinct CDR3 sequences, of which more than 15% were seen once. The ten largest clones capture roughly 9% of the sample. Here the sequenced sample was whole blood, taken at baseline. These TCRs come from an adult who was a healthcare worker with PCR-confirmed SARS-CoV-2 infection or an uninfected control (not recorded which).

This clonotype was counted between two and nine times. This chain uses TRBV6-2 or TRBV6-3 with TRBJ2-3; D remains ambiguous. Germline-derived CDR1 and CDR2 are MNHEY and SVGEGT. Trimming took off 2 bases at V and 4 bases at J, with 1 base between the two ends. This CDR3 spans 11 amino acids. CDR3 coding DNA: TGTGCCAGCAGTTACGCAGATACGCAGTATTTT. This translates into CASSYADTQYF.

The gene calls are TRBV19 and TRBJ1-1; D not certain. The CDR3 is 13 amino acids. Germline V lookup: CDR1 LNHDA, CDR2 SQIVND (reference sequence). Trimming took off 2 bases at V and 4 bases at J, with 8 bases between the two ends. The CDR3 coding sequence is TGTGCCAGTAGTATAAGGGCTGGCACTGAAGCTTTCTTT. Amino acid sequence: CASSIRAGTEAFF.

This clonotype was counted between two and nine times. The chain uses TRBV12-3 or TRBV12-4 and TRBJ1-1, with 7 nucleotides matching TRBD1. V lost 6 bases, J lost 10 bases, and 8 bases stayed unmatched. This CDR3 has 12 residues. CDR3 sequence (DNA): TGTGCCAGCAGCCTCCAAACAGGGGTAGCTTTCTTT. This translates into CASSLQTGVAFF.

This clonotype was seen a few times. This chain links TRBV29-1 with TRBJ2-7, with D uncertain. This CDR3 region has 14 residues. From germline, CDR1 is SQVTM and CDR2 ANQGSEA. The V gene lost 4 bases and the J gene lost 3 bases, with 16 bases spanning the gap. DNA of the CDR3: TGCAGCGTTGGGGCAGGAATTGACGGCTACGAGCAGTACTTC. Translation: CSVGAGIDGYEQYF.

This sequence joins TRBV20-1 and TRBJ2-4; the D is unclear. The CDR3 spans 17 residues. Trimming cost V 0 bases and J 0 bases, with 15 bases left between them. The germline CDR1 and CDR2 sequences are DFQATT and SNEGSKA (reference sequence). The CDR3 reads CSAREIIDQLAKNIQYF. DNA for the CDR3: TGCAGTGCTAGAGAAATAATAGACCAGCTAGCCAAAAACATTCAGTACTTC.

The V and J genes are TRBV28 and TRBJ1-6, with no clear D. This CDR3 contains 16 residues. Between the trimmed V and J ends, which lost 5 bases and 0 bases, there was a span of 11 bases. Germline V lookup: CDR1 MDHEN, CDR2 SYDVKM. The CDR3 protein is CASSGGRRSYNSPLHF. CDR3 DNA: TGTGCCAGCAGTGGCGGGAGACGCTCCTATAATTCACCCCTCCACTTT.

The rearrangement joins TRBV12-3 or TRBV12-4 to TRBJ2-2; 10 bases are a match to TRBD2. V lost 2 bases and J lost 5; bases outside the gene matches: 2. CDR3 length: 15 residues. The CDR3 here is CASSLLAGVTGELFF. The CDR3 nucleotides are TGTGCCAGCAGTTTACTAGCGGGGGTTACCGGGGAGCTGTTTTTT.